This TCR beta chain was recovered during a study of OX40 agonist ivuxolimab in advanced cancers. Study summary: Dose-escalation patients' cancers were hepatocellular carcinoma, melanoma, renal cell or head and neck cancer.

The repertoire was sequenced with immunoSEQ multiplex PCR; TCRdb's copy has only in-frame clones and lacks some. The table records tens of thousands of clones, around 90% of them present only once. Regarding this clone: What it binds is not known.

Overall study findings and caveats: CD4+ and CD8+ T cells in blood underwent clonal expansion by week 6 at 0.1 to 3.0 mg/kg. Among the lowest peripheral clonal expansion occurred in 0.1-3.0 mg/kg partial responders. Certain nonresponding patients likewise had low normalized T-cell clonal expansion.

Germline V gives CDR1 SNHLY, CDR2 FYNNEI. The CDR3 covers 11 residues. V was shortened by 10 bases and J by 7 bases, with 13 bases between the two germline ends. The sequence was obtained from an adult with an advanced solid tumor such as melanoma, head and neck, liver or kidney cancer. This sample comprised CD4+ or CD8+ T cells sorted from blood, obtained in a trial of the OX40 agonist ivuxolimab. The chain employs TRBV2 and TRBJ1-2; D ambiguous. This CDR3 reads CATGGFRGYTF. The CDR3 region has the DNA TGTGCCACCGGAGGTTTTCGTGGCTACACCTTC.